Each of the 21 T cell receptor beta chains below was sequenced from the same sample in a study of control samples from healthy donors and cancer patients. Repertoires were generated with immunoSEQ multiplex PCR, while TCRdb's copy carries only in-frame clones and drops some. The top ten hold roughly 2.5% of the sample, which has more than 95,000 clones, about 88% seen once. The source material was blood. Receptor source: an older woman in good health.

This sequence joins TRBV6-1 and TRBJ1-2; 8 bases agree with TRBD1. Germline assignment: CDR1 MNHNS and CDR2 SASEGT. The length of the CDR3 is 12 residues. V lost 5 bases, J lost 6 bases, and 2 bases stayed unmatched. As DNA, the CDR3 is TGTGCCAGCAGTTCAGGGGGCCATGGCTACACCTTC. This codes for CASSSGGHGYTF.

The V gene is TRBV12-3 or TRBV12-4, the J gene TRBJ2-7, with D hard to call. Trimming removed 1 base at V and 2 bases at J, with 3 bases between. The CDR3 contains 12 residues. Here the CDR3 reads CASSLGTYEQYF. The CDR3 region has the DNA TGTGCCAGCAGTTTAGGCACCTACGAGCAGTACTTC.

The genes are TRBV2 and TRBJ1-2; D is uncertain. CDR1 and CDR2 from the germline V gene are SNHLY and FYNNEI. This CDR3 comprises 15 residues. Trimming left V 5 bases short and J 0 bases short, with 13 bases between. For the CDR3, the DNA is TGTGCCAGCAGTCCACGACTGGAGACTAACTATGGCTACACCTTC. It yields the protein CASSPRLETNYGYTF.

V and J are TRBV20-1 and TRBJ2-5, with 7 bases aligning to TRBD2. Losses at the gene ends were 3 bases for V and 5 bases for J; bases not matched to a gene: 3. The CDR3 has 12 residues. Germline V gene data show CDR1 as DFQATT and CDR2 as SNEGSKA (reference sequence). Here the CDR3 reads CSASLRGETQYF. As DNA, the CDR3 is TGCAGTGCTAGTTTGCGGGGGGAGACCCAGTACTTC.

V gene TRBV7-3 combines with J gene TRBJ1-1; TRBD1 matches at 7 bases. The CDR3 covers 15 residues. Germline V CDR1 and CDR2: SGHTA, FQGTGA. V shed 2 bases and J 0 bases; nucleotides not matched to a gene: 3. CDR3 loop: CASSLLGQVNTEAFF. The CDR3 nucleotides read TGTGCCAGCAGCTTACTTGGACAGGTGAACACTGAAGCTTTCTTT.

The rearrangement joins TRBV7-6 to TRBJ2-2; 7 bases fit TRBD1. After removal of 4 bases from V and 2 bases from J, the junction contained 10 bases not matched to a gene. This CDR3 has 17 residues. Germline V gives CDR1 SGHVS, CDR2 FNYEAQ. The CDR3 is CASSSTTGAINTGELFF. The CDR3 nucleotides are TGTGCCAGCAGCTCAACTACAGGGGCAATTAACACCGGGGAGCTGTTTTTT.

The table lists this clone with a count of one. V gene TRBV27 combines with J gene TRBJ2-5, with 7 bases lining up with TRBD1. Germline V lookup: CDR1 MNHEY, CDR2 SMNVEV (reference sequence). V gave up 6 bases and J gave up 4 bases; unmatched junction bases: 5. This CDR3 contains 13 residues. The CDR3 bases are TGTGCCAGCAGCCAACAGGGGAGAGAGACCCAGTACTTC. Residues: CASSQQGRETQYF.

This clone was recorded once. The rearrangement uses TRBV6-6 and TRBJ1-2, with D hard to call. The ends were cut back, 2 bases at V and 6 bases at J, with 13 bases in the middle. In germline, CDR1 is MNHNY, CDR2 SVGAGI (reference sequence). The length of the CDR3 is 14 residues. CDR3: CASSYRAQKDGYTF. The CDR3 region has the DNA TGTGCCAGCAGTTACAGGGCCCAAAAGGATGGCTACACCTTC.

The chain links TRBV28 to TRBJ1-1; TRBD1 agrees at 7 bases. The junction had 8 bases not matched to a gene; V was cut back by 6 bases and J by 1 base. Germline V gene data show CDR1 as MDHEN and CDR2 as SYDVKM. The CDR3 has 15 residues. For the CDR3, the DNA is TGTGCCAGCAGAACTCCGGGACAGTCGAACACTGAAGCTTTCTTT. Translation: CASRTPGQSNTEAFF.

The CDR3: CASSLVWSMSATNEKLFF. The DNA for the CDR3 is TGTGCCAGCAGCTTAGTTTGGTCGATGAGTGCAACTAATGAAAAACTGTTTTTT. The rearrangement joins TRBV7-8 to TRBJ1-4; D not resolved. The V gene lost 1 base and the J gene lost 0 bases, with 15 bases spanning the gap. Germline CDR1 and CDR2: SGHVS and FQNEAQ. The CDR3 length is 18 residues.

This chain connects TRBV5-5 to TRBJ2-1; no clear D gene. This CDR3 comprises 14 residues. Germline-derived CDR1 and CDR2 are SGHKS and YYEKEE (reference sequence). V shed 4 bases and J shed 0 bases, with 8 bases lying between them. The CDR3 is CASSTTYSYNEQFF. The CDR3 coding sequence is TGTGCCAGCAGCACGACATACTCCTACAATGAGCAGTTCTTC.

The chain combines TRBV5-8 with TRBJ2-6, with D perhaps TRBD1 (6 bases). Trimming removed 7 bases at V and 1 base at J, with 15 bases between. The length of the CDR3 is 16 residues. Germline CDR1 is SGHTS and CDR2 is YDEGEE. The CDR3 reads CASHSDRPSGANVLTF. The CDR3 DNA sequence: TGTGCCAGCCACTCGGACAGACCATCTGGGGCCAACGTCCTGACTTTC. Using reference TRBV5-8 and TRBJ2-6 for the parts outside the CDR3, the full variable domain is EAGVTQSPTHLIKTRGQQATLRCSPISGHTSVYWYQQALGLGLQFLLWYDEGEERNRGNFPPRFSGRQFPNYSSELNVNALELEDSALYLCASHSDRPSGANVLTFGAGSRLTVL.

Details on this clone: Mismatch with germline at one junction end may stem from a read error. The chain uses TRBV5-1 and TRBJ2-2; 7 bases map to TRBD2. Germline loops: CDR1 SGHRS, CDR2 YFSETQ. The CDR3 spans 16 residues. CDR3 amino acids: CARSLGSGGSSGELFF. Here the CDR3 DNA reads TGCGCCCGCAGCTTGGGGTCCGGGGGGAGTTCCGGGGAGCTGTTTTTT.

The CDR3 is CASSFSSFNYGYTF. Here the CDR3 DNA reads TGTGCCAGCAGCTTCTCCTCCTTTAACTATGGCTACACCTTC. V is TRBV7-8 and J is TRBJ1-2; no definite D call. V lost 3 bases, J lost 1 base, and 9 bases lay in between. CDR1 SGHVS and CDR2 FQNEAQ come from the germline V gene. The CDR3 runs to 14 residues.

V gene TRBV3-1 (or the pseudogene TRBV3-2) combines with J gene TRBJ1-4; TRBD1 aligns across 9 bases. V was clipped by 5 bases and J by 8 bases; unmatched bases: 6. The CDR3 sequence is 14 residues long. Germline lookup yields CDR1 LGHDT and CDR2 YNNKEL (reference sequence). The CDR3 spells CASSRTGGREKLFF. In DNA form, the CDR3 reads TGTGCCAGCAGCAGAACAGGGGGCAGAGAAAAACTGTTTTTT.

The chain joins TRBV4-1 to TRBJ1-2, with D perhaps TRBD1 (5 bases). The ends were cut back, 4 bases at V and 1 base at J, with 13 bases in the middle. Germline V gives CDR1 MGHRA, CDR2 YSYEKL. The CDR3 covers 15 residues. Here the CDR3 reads CASSPIRGDNYGYTF. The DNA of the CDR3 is TGCGCCAGCAGCCCCATTCGGGGGGATAACTATGGCTACACCTTC.

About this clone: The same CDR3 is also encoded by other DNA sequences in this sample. CDR3 bases: TGTGCCAGCAGCTTAGATTTGGGTCGGGGGACGAACACCGGGGAGCTGTTTTTT. Encoded protein: CASSLDLGRGTNTGELFF. The J gene is TRBJ2-2, the V gene TRBV11-2, with D possibly TRBD2 on 6 matching bases. CDR1 is SGHAT and CDR2 is FQNNGV in the germline V gene. CDR3 size: 18 residues. Trimming pared 0 bases from V and 0 bases from J, leaving 14 bases between.

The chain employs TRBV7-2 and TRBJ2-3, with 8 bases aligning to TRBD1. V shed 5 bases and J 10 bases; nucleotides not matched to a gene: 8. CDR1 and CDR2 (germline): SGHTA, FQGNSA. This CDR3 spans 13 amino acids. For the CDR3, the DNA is TGTGCCAGCAGCCCTCAACAGGGGGTCCCGCAGTATTTT. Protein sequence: CASSPQQGVPQYF.

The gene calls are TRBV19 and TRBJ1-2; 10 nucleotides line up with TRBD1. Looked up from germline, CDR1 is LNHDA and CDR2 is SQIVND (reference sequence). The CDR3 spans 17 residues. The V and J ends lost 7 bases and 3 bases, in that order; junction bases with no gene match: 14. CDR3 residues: CASTARTGQGIDYGYTF. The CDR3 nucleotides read TGTGCCAGTACCGCCCGAACGGGACAGGGGATAGACTATGGCTACACCTTC. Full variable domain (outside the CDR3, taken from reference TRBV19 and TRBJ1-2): DGGITQSPKYLFRKEGQNVTLSCEQNLNHDAMYWYRQDPGQGLRLIYYSQIVNDFQKGDIAEGYSVSREKKESFPLTVTSAQKNPTAFYLCASTARTGQGIDYGYTFGSGTRLTVV.

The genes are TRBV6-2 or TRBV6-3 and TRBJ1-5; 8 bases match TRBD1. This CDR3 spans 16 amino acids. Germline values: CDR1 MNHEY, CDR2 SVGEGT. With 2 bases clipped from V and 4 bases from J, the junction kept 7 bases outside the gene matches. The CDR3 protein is CASSYVGQAWNQPQHF. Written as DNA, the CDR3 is TGTGCCAGCAGTTACGTGGGACAGGCATGGAATCAGCCCCAGCATTTT.

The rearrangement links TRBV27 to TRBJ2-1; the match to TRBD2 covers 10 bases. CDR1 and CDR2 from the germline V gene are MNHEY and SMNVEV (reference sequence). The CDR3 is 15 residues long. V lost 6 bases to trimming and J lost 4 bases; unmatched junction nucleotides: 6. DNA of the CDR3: TGTGCCAGCAGCTTCAGCGGGGGGGCATACAATGAGCAGTTCTTC. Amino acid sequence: CASSFSGGAYNEQFF.